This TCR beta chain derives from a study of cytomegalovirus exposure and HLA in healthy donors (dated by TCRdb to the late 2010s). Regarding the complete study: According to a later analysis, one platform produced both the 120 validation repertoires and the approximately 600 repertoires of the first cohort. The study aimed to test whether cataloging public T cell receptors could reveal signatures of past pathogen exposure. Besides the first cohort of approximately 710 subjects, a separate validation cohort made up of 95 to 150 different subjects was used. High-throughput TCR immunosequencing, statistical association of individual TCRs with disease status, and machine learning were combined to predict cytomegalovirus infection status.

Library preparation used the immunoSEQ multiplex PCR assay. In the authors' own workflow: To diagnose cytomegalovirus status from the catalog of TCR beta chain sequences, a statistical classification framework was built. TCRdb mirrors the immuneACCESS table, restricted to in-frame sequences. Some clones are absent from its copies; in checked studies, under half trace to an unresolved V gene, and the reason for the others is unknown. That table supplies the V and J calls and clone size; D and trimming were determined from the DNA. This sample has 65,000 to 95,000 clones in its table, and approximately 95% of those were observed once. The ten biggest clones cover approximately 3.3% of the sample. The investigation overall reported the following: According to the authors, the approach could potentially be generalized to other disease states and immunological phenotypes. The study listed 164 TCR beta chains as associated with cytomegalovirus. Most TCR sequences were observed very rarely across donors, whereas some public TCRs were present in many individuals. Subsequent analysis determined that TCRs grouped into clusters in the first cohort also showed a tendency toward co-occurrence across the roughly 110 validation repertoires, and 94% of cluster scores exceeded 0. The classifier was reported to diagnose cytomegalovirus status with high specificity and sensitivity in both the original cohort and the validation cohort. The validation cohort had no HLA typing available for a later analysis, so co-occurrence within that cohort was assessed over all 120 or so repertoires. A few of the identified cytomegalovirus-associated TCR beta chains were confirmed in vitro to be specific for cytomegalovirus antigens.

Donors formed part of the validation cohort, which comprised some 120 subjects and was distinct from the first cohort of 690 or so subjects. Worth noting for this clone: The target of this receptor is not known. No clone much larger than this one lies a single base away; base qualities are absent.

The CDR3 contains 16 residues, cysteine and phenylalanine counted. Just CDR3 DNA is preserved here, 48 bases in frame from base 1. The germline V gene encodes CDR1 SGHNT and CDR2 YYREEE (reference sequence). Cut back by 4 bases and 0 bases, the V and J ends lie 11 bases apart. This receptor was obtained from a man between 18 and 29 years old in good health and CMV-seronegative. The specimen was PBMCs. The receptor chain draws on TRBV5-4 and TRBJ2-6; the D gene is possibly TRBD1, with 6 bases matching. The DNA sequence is TGTGCCAGCAGCCTCCAGGGGTTCTCTGGGGCCAACGTCCTGACTTTC. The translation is CASSLQGFSGANVLTF. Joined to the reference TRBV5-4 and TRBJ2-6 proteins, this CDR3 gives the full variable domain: ETGVTQSPTHLIKTRGQQVTLRCSSQSGHNTVSWYQQALGQGPQFIFQYYREEENGRGNFPPRFSGLQFPNYSSELNVNALELDDSALYLCASSLQGFSGANVLTFGAGSRLTVL.